This TCR beta chain was recovered during a study of regulatory T cells in long-lasting Graves disease. As to time point: newly diagnosed GD, antithyroid drugs for less than 3 months. PBMC-derived RNA was used for the TCR library. A blood draw put about 9 milliliters of peripheral blood into EDTA tubes. This clonotype was counted ten times or more. Its antigen is still unknown. CDR3 regions were amplified by Arm-PCR using iRepertoire HTBI primers to build TCR beta libraries. TCRdb re-called the multiplex PCR reads with MiXCR, one entry per CDR3 protein. The table records a few hundred thousand distinct CDR3 sequences, around 15% of them present only once. Study conclusions and caveats: Segments TRBV28, TRBJ1-2 and TRBJ2-5 showed preferential usage in persistent disease. In persistent patients, shared public clonotypes (2,741) outnumbered those in new patients (around 1,000).

Looked up from germline, CDR1 is MNHEY and CDR2 is SVGAGI. J gave up 1 base and V 2 bases, and 4 bases lay outside the gene matches. CDR3 length: 15 residues. The same data also went into a second study, on T cells in Graves' hyperthyroidism and ophthalmopathy.

V usage is TRBV6-5 and J usage is TRBJ1-1, with 7 bases identical to TRBD1. This sample comprised peripheral blood mononuclear cells (PBMCs), obtained at new diagnosis, from a patient treated with antithyroid drugs. The receptor was derived from a woman between 18 and 29 years old with Graves disease. The CDR3 reads CASSYGDSSNTEAFF. The CDR3 coding sequence is TGTGCCAGCAGTTACGGGGACAGCTCGAACACTGAAGCTTTCTTT.